This T cell receptor beta chain was found in a study of ipilimumab plus nivolumab after autologous stem cell transplantation. Study at large: Patients received a median of about five ipilimumab and roughly eight nivolumab doses. DLBCL patients had primary refractory or relapsed disease.

Repertoires were generated with immunoSEQ multiplex PCR, while TCRdb's copy carries only in-frame clones and drops some. The repertoire holds 16,000 or so clones, with roughly 70% as singletons. This clone was seen only a few times. Patients got ipilimumab 1 mg/kg beginning 14 to 28 days post-transplant. The clonotype comes from a male donor with diffuse large B-cell lymphoma. The source material was PBMCs, sampled in a trial of ipilimumab plus nivolumab as post-transplant consolidation.

The CDR3 spells CASRTDRVRLEQYF. The CDR3 bases are TGTGCCAGCAGAACAGACAGGGTTAGGCTCGAGCAGTACTTC. The chain joins TRBV2 to TRBJ2-7, with 7 positions matching TRBD1. Germline CDR1 and CDR2: SNHLY and FYNNEI. V shed 6 bases, J shed 6 bases, and the junction held 11 bases outside the gene matches. This CDR3 contains 14 residues.